This record covers a single TCR beta chain. What it binds is not known. The authors ran a second PCR of roughly 6 to 12 cycles using a sample-barcoded 5' primer and a J-beta primer mix. A template-switch adaptor containing 12 random nucleotides labeled each cDNA molecule. Researchers report that each sample yielded at least 2.5 million CDR3-containing paired-end reads. TCRdb recomputed calls from the 5' RACE reads with MiXCR, one row per CDR3 protein. The top ten hold around a sixth of the sample, which has about 570,000 distinct CDR3 sequences, about 25% seen once. This specimen comes from a study of blood T cells in healthy people across ages. Findings of the study overall: Not knowing donor CMV status may have confounded expanded clonotype changes. In long-lived donors, naive CD4+ cell counts and diversity exceeded those of aged donors.

CDR1 is SGHTA and CDR2 is FQGNSA in the germline V gene. There are 14 residues in the CDR3. The germline V and J ends were trimmed by 3 bases and 3 bases, with 11 bases remaining between them. The sequenced sample consisted of blood. This sequence joins TRBV7-2 and TRBJ1-1; D might be TRBD1 (5 bases). This TCR was recovered from a woman between 65 and 79 years old in good health. CDR3 protein: CASSFGWGDTEAFF. The DNA for the CDR3 is TGTGCCAGCAGCTTTGGGTGGGGGGACACTGAAGCTTTCTTT.